What follows are 21 T cell receptor beta chains derived from one specimen sequenced in a study of blood T cell repertoires in COVID-19. Sequenced by immunoSEQ multiplex PCR; TCRdb stores in-frame clones only, minus some. The sample shows some 200,000 clones, 85% to 90% of them seen only once. Sequencing was done on a sample of peripheral blood. The origin of the receptors is a woman aged 55 to 70 with acute or convalescent COVID-19.

The chain couples TRBV3-1 (or the pseudogene TRBV3-2) to TRBJ1-5; D might be TRBD1 (6 bases). The V and J ends lost 4 bases and 2 bases respectively, with 12 bases between them. The CDR3 loop spans 15 amino acids. The V gene's germline CDR1 is LGHDT and CDR2 YNNKEL (reference sequence). The CDR3 DNA reads as TGTGCCAGCAGCCTTCGGGGGGGCGGCAATCAGCCCCAGCATTTT. Encoded protein: CASSLRGGGNQPQHF.

This clone has just one count. CDR3 residues: CASSYKTGGVRGYTF. The CDR3 DNA sequence: TGTGCCAGCAGTTACAAGACAGGGGGCGTTCGTGGCTACACCTTC. The chain employs TRBV6-5 and TRBJ1-2, with TRBD1 matching 10 bases. The CDR3 contains 15 residues. V gave up 2 bases and J gave up 7 bases; unmatched junction bases: 7. Germline V CDR1 and CDR2: MNHEY, SVGAGI.

The chain joins TRBV28 to TRBJ1-2; D may be TRBD1 (5 bases). There are 14 residues in the CDR3. Germline V gene data show CDR1 as MDHEN and CDR2 as SYDVKM. The germline V and J ends were trimmed by 5 bases and 4 bases, with 14 bases remaining between them. CDR3 sequence reads: CASSPSGGGYGYTF. The CDR3 DNA sequence: TGTGCCAGCAGTCCTTCGGGGGGGGGCTATGGCTACACCTTC.

This chain connects TRBV9 to TRBJ1-4; 10 bases fit TRBD1. Germline V gene sequence: CDR1 SGDLS, CDR2 YYNGEE. The trim removed 4 bases at V and 7 bases at J, leaving 7 bases unmatched. This CDR3 contains 15 residues. The DNA of the CDR3 is TGTGCCAGCAGCTCACGGACAGGGGGGCCTGAAAAACTGTTTTTT. Translation: CASSSRTGGPEKLFF. Full variable domain (outside the CDR3, taken from reference TRBV9 and TRBJ1-4): DSGVTQTPKHLITATGQRVTLRCSPRSGDLSVYWYQQSLDQGLQFLIQYYNGEERAKGNILERFSAQQFPDLHSELNLSSLELGDSALYFCASSSRTGGPEKLFFGSGTQLSVL.

The V and J genes are TRBV21-1 and TRBJ1-5; the table's D call TRBD1 went unverified against the DNA. TRBV21-1 counts as a pseudogene. The CDR3 is made up of 14 amino acids. The CDR3 protein is CASSKRTANQPQHF. The CDR3 bases are TGTGCCAGCAGCAAAAGGACAGCTAATCAGCCCCAGCATTTT.

The V gene is TRBV28, the J gene TRBJ1-1, with 8 nucleotides matching TRBD1. The CDR3 totals 15 residues. Trimming cost V 3 bases and J 8 bases; bases outside gene matches: 11. CDR1 MDHEN and CDR2 SYDVKM come from the germline V gene. CDR3 nucleotides: TGTGCCAGCAGTTTTTTCAGGACAGGGATCAGAGAAGCTTTCTTT. Translated: CASSFFRTGIREAFF.

The V call is TRBV3-1 (or the pseudogene TRBV3-2), the J call TRBJ1-5; TRBD1 is a possible D gene (6 bases). The germline V and J ends were trimmed by 4 bases and 4 bases, with 8 bases remaining between them. The CDR3 covers 13 residues. The germline V gene encodes CDR1 LGHDT and CDR2 YNNKEL (reference sequence). The CDR3 region is CASSPDRNQPQHF. The CDR3 DNA follows: TGTGCCAGCAGCCCTGACAGGAATCAGCCCCAGCATTTT.

The rearrangement uses TRBV6-1 and TRBJ2-3, with TRBD1 matching over 8 bases. The CDR3 is made up of 15 amino acids. CDR1 and CDR2 (germline): MNHNS, SASEGT. After removal of 3 bases from V and 0 bases from J, the junction contained 2 bases not matched to a gene. CDR3 sequence: CASSERDRSTDTQYF. CDR3 DNA: TGTGCCAGCAGTGAGAGGGACAGGAGCACAGATACGCAGTATTTT.

This clone occurred once. The J gene is TRBJ2-1, the V gene TRBV9; tentative D call: TRBD2 (6 bases). Germline V gene data show CDR1 as SGDLS and CDR2 as YYNGEE. Trimming removed 4 bases from V and 0 bases from J, with 11 bases in between. The CDR3 is 15 residues long. The CDR3 reads CASSQRGNSYNEQFF. Here the CDR3 DNA reads TGTGCCAGCAGCCAACGGGGGAACTCCTACAATGAGCAGTTCTTC.

The chain uses TRBV11-1 and TRBJ2-1; D uncertain. V was pared by 3 bases and J by 6 bases, with 15 bases between. CDR1 and CDR2 from the germline V gene are SGHAT and FQDESV (reference sequence). This CDR3 is built from 15 residues. CDR3 sequence: CASSFSVPRSNEQFF. The CDR3 DNA reads TGTGCCAGCAGCTTTTCTGTCCCGCGGAGCAATGAGCAGTTCTTC.

This rearrangement joins TRBV28 to TRBJ1-2, with TRBD1 matching 8 bases. V shed 6 bases and J 6 bases; nucleotides not matched to a gene: 6. Germline-derived CDR1 and CDR2 are MDHEN and SYDVKM. This CDR3 is built from 13 residues. Written as DNA, the CDR3 is TGTGCCAGCAGATCTGGACAGGGTCATGGCTACACCTTC. It encodes CASRSGQGHGYTF.

This clone was seen only a few times. J is TRBJ1-5 and V is TRBV10-3, with D unclear. The ends were cut back, 0 bases at V and 5 bases at J, with 11 bases in the middle. CDR1 and CDR2 (germline): ENHRY, SYGVKD. The CDR3 consists of 15 residues. CDR3 in amino acids: CAISESMSRDQPQHF. Here the CDR3 DNA reads TGTGCCATCAGTGAGTCGATGTCTCGCGATCAGCCCCAGCATTTT.

This chain joins TRBV29-1 and TRBJ1-4; 10 nucleotides line up with TRBD1. V trimming: 6 bases; J trimming: 6 bases; junction bases outside the gene matches: 7. Germline V CDR1 and CDR2: SQVTM, ANQGSEA. The CDR3 loop spans 14 amino acids. CDR3 nucleotide sequence: TGCAGCGTGGGACAGGGGCCAAGGCATGAAAAACTGTTTTTT. This codes for CSVGQGPRHEKLFF.

The chain's CDR3 is CASSFFRAGGRNEQFF. As DNA, the CDR3 is TGCGCCAGCAGCTTCTTTCGGGCGGGAGGGCGAAATGAGCAGTTCTTC. V gene TRBV5-1 combines with J gene TRBJ2-1, with 9 bases aligning to TRBD2. With V trimmed by 2 bases and J by 7 bases, 10 bases remained unmatched. Germline V lookup: CDR1 SGHRS, CDR2 YFSETQ. This CDR3 has 16 residues. The variable domain in full, completed from reference TRBV5-1 and TRBJ2-1, reads KAGVTQTPRYLIKTRGQQVTLSCSPISGHRSVSWYQQTPGQGLQFLFEYFSETQRNKGNFPGRFSGRQFSNSRSEMNVSTLELGDSALYLCASSFFRAGGRNEQFFGPGTRLTVL.

This chain connects TRBV7-6 to TRBJ1-6; D is unclear. V shed 5 bases and J shed 0 bases, with 20 bases lying between them. Germline V gene sequence: CDR1 SGHVS, CDR2 FNYEAQ. The CDR3 consists of 19 residues. CDR3 residues: CASSPNPSSASSYNSPLHF. The CDR3 coding sequence is TGTGCCAGCAGCCCAAATCCCTCATCCGCGAGCTCCTATAATTCACCCCTCCACTTT.

The gene calls are TRBV15 and TRBJ1-2; TRBD1 is a possible D gene (5 bases). The CDR3 totals 14 residues. V was clipped by 6 bases and J by 2 bases, with 13 bases between them. CDR1 and CDR2 (germline): LNHNV, YYDKDF (reference sequence). The DNA of the CDR3 is TGTGCCACCAGTCCTATACGGGGGAACTATGGCTACACCTTC. This codes for CATSPIRGNYGYTF. The entire variable domain, with the rest obtained from reference TRBV15 and TRBJ1-2, is as follows: DAMVIQNPRYQVTQFGKPVTLSCSQTLNHNVMYWYQQKSSQAPKLLFHYYDKDFNNEADTPDNFQSRRPNTSFCFLDIRSPGLGDTAMYLCATSPIRGNYGYTFGSGTRLTVV.

The chain is built from TRBV28 and TRBJ2-2; TRBD2 agrees at 9 bases. With 6 bases clipped from V and 7 bases from J, the junction kept 6 bases outside the gene matches. Germline CDR1 is MDHEN and CDR2 is SYDVKM. The CDR3 loop spans 14 amino acids. The CDR3 DNA reads TGTGCCAGCAGCCTTAGCGGGAGCATCGGGGAGCTGTTTTTT. Translation: CASSLSGSIGELFF.

The chain joins TRBV19 to TRBJ2-7, with a weak D call TRBD1 (5 bases). CDR1 LNHDA and CDR2 SQIVND come from the germline V gene (reference sequence). This CDR3 has 17 amino acids. V was shortened by 2 bases and J by 2 bases, with 19 bases between the two germline ends. The CDR3 DNA sequence: TGTGCCAGTAGTATACCCCCCCACTGGGGCGACCCCTACGAGCAGTACGTC. As protein: CASSIPPHWGDPYEQYV.

This chain joins TRBV6-5 and TRBJ2-5, with 10 bases lining up with TRBD2. Germline assignment: CDR1 MNHEY and CDR2 SVGAGI. V was pared by 8 bases and J by 5 bases, with 8 bases of the junction left unmatched. The CDR3 has 14 residues. Here the CDR3 DNA reads TGTGCCAGCGGGCCCCGAGCGGGAGGGGAGACCCAGTACTTC. Protein sequence: CASGPRAGGETQYF.

CDR3 bases: TGTGCCAGCAGCCGTAGCGGGAGGCCCCACGAGCAGTACTTC. Amino acid sequence: CASSRSGRPHEQYF. The chain links TRBV6-2 or TRBV6-3 to TRBJ2-7; 10 nucleotides match TRBD2. With 6 bases clipped from V and 5 bases from J, the junction kept 7 bases outside the gene matches. CDR3 length: 14 amino acids. Germline V lookup: CDR1 MNHEY, CDR2 SVGEGT.

This chain uses TRBV19 with TRBJ1-5; TRBD1 might be the D (6 bases). Per the germline V gene, CDR1 is LNHDA and CDR2 is SQIVND (reference sequence). V was pared by 7 bases and J by 3 bases, with 13 bases between. The CDR3 consists of 14 residues. The CDR3: CASTLGQSNQPQHF. The CDR3 bases are TGTGCCAGTACCCTAGGACAGTCCAATCAGCCCCAGCATTTT. Filled out from reference TRBV19 and TRBJ1-5, the complete variable domain reads DGGITQSPKYLFRKEGQNVTLSCEQNLNHDAMYWYRQDPGQGLRLIYYSQIVNDFQKGDIAEGYSVSREKKESFPLTVTSAQKNPTAFYLCASTLGQSNQPQHFGDGTRLSIL.